This entry describes one T cell receptor beta chain. The antigen is unknown. Genomic DNA acted as the template from which TCR beta VDJ combination and CDR3 sequence profiling were carried out. Using its own MiXCR run on the reads, TCRdb lists one record per CDR3 protein. The data show hundreds of thousands of distinct CDR3 sequences, 65% to 80% seen once. The sample belongs to a study of CD8+CD57+ T cells in acquired aplastic anemia. Study-level background: Healthy donor CD4+ samples were sequenced to a depth that averaged around 9.8 million reads. The study, taken as a whole, reports: Sharing between patients and controls was observed for twenty-nine CD8+ CDR3 sequences. Between the patient and control groups, CD8+ Simpson's diversity did not differ significantly.

Germline-derived CDR1 and CDR2 are SGHTA and FQGNSA. This CDR3 is built from 13 residues. Trimming took off 7 bases at V and 12 bases at J, with 21 bases between the two ends. The TCR sequence derives from a human donor in good health, serving as a control. The chain recombines TRBV7-2 with TRBJ1-1; no reliable D call. Material: sorted CD4+, CD8+, or CD8+CD57+ T cells (not recorded which) from PBMCs. The CDR3 bases are TGTGCCAGCATCGAGGAGCCTGGCAATGACACTTTCTTT. Protein sequence: CASIEEPGNDTFF.